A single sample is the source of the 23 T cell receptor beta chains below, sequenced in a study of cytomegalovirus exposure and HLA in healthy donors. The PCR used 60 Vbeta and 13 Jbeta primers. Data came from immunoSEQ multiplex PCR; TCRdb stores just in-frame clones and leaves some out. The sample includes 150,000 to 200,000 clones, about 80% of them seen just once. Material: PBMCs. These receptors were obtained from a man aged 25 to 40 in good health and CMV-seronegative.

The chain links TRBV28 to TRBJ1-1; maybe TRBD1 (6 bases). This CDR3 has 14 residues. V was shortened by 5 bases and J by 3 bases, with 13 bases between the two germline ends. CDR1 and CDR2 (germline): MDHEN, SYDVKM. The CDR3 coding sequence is TGTGCCAGCAGTATTACAGGGTCCTACACTGAAGCTTTCTTT. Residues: CASSITGSYTEAFF. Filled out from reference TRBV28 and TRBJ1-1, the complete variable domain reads DVKVTQSSRYLVKRTGEKVFLECVQDMDHENMFWYRQDPGLGLRLIYFSYDVKMKEKGDIPEGYSVSREKKERFSLILESASTNQTSMYLCASSITGSYTEAFFGQGTRLTVV.

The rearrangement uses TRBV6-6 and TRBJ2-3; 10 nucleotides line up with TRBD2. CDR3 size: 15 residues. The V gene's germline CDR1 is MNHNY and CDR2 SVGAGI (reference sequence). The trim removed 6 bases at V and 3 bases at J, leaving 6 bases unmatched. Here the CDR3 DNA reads TGTGCCAGCAGCCGTGGACTAGCGGTTACAGATACGCAGTATTTT. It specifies CASSRGLAVTDTQYF.

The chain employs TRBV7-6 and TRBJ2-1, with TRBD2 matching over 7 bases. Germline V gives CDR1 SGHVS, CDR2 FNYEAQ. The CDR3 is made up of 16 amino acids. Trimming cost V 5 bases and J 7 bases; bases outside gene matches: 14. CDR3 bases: TGTGCCAGCAGCCCCGTCGTCGCGGGGGTGGAGAATGAGCAGTTCTTC. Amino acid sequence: CASSPVVAGVENEQFF.

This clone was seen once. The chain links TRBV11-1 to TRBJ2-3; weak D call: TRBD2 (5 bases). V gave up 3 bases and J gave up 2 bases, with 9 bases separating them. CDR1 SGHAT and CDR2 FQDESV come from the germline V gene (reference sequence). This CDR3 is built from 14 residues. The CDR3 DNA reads TGTGCCAGCAGCTTCCCGGGGTCCACAGATACGCAGTATTTT. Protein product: CASSFPGSTDTQYF. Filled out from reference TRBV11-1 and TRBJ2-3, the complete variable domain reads EAEVAQSPRYKITEKSQAVAFWCDPISGHATLYWYRQILGQGPELLVQFQDESVVDDSQLPKDRFSAERLKGVDSTLKIQPAELGDSAMYLCASSFPGSTDTQYFGPGTRLTVL.

Here the CDR3 DNA reads TGTGCCAGCAGGGGGGGGGTACAGGTCGATGGCTACACCTTC. This translates into CASRGGVQVDGYTF. This chain links TRBV28 with TRBJ1-2, with D possibly being TRBD1 (5 bases). CDR1 is MDHEN, CDR2 SYDVKM, per germline. This CDR3 is 14 amino acids long. V lost 6 bases to trimming and J lost 6 bases, with 17 bases between them.

The CDR3 loop is CASSNNREVFDQETQYF. CDR3 bases: TGTGCCAGTAGTAATAACAGGGAAGTCTTCGACCAAGAGACCCAGTACTTC. The V call is TRBV19, the J call TRBJ2-5, with a tentative D call TRBD1 (6 bases). Trimming shortened V by 4 bases and J by 0 bases, and 18 bases separated the two germline ends. Germline CDR1 is LNHDA and CDR2 is SQIVND (reference sequence). This CDR3 region has 17 residues. The full variable domain, rest sourced from reference TRBV19 and TRBJ2-5, is DGGITQSPKYLFRKEGQNVTLSCEQNLNHDAMYWYRQDPGQGLRLIYYSQIVNDFQKGDIAEGYSVSREKKESFPLTVTSAQKNPTAFYLCASSNNREVFDQETQYFGPGTRLLVL.

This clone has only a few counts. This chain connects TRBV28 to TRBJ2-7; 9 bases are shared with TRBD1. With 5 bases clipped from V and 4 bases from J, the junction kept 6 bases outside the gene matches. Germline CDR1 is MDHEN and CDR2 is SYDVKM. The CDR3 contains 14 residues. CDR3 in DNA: TGTGCCAGCAGTGGGACAGGGTTGGGTTACGAGCAGTACTTC. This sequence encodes CASSGTGLGYEQYF. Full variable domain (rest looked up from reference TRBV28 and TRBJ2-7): DVKVTQSSRYLVKRTGEKVFLECVQDMDHENMFWYRQDPGLGLRLIYFSYDVKMKEKGDIPEGYSVSREKKERFSLILESASTNQTSMYLCASSGTGLGYEQYFGPGTRLTVT.

CDR3 sequence: CASSFDSPYEQYF. CDR3 in DNA: TGTGCCAGCAGCTTCGACAGCCCCTACGAGCAGTACTTC. The gene calls are TRBV5-6 and TRBJ2-7, with D perhaps TRBD1 (5 bases). Trimming shortened V by 2 bases and J by 2 bases, and 8 bases separated the two germline ends. The length of the CDR3 is 13 residues. The germline V gene encodes CDR1 SGHDT and CDR2 YYEEEE. The whole variable domain, remainder taken from reference TRBV5-6 and TRBJ2-7, is DAGVTQSPTHLIKTRGQQVTLRCSPKSGHDTVSWYQQALGQGPQFIFQYYEEEERQRGNFPDRFSGHQFPNYSSELNVNALLLGDSALYLCASSFDSPYEQYFGPGTRLTVT.

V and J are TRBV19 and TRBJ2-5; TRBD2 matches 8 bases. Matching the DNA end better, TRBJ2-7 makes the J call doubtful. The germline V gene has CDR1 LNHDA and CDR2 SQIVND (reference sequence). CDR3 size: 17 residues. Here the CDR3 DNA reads TGTGCCAGTAGTATAGCCCTCTTGCGGGGGGCCTCCTACGAGCAGTACTTC. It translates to CASSIALLRGASYEQYF.

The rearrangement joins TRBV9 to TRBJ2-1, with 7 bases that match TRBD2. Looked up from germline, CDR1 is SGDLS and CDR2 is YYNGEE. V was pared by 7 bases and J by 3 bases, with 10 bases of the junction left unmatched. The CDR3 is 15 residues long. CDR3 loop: CASGEGGGSYNEQFF. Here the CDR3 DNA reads TGTGCCAGCGGAGAGGGTGGCGGGAGCTACAATGAGCAGTTCTTC.

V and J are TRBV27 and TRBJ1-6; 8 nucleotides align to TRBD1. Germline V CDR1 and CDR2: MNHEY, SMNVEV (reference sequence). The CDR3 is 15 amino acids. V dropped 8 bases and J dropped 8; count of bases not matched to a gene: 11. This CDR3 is CASAPGAGGDSPLHF. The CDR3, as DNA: TGTGCCAGCGCCCCGGGGGCAGGGGGCGATTCACCCCTCCACTTT.

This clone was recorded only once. CDR3 bases: TGTGCCAGCAGTGAACAGGACAGTTACACTGAAGCTTTCTTT. It translates to CASSEQDSYTEAFF. This chain connects TRBV6-1 to TRBJ1-1, with D perhaps TRBD1 (6 bases). CDR1 and CDR2 (germline): MNHNS, SASEGT. V shed 2 bases and J shed 3 bases, with 10 bases lying between them. The CDR3 is 14 residues long.

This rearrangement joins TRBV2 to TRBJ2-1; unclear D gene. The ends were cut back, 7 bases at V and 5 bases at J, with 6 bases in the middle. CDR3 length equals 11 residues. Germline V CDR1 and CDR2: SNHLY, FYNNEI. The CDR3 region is CASTLNNEQFF. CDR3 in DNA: TGTGCCAGCACACTAAACAATGAGCAGTTCTTC.

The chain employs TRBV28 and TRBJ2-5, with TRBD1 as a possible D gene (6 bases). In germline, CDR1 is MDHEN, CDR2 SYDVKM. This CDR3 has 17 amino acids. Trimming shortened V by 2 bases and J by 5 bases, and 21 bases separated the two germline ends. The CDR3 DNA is TGTGCCAGCAGTTTAGGGGGCCTTGGCGGTACGGTCGAGACCCAGTACTTC. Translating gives CASSLGGLGGTVETQYF.

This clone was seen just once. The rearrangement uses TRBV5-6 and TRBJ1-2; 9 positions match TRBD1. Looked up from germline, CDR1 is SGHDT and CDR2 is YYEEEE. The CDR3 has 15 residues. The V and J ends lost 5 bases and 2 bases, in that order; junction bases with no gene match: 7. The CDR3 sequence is CASRSTGGLNYGYTF. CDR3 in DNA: TGTGCCAGCAGGTCGACAGGGGGATTGAACTATGGCTACACCTTC.

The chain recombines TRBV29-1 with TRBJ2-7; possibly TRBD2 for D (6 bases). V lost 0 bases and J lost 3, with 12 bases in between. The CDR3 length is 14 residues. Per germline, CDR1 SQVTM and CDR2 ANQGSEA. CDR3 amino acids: CSVEEGGAGYEQYF. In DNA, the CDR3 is TGCAGCGTTGAAGAGGGGGGTGCCGGCTACGAGCAGTACTTC.

Here the CDR3 DNA reads TGTGCCAGCAGTTACGGAGGGGAGGCAGATACGCAGTATTTT. It specifies CASSYGGEADTQYF. This chain links TRBV6-5 with TRBJ2-3; D is possibly TRBD2 (6 bases). Per germline, CDR1 MNHEY and CDR2 SVGAGI. The CDR3 has 14 residues. Trimming pared 2 bases from V and 4 bases from J, leaving 10 bases between.

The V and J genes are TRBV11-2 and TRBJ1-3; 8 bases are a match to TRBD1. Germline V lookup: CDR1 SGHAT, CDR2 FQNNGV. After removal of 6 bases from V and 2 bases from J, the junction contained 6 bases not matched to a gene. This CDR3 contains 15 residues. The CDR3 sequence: CASSPLTGAGNTIYF. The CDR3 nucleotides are TGTGCCAGCAGTCCCCTGACAGGGGCTGGAAACACCATATATTTT.

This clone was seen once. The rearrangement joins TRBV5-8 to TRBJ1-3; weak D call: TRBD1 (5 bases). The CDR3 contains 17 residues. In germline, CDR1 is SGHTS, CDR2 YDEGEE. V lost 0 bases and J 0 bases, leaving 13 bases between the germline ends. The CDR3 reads CASSLASGQGSGNTIYF. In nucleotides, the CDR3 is TGTGCCAGCAGCTTGGCCTCAGGCCAGGGCTCTGGAAACACCATATATTTT.

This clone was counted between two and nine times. CDR3 in DNA: TGCGCCAGCACCGAAGGCGGGAGGGCCTCCAATGAGCAGTTCTTC. Translation gives CASTEGGRASNEQFF. The chain employs TRBV10-1 and TRBJ2-1; 9 bases agree with TRBD2. The V gene's germline CDR1 is WNHNN and CDR2 SYGVQD (reference sequence). After removal of 7 bases from V and 6 bases from J, the junction contained 10 bases not matched to a gene. This CDR3 contains 15 residues.

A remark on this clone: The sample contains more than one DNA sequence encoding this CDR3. The CDR3 coding sequence is TGTGCCAGCAGCTTAGGACAGAACTATGGCTACACCTTC. It specifies CASSLGQNYGYTF. The gene calls are TRBV7-3 and TRBJ1-2, with a tentative D call TRBD1 (6 bases). Deletions cut 2 bases from V and 2 bases from J, with 6 bases between. This CDR3 contains 13 residues. Germline CDR1 SGHTA, CDR2 FQGTGA.

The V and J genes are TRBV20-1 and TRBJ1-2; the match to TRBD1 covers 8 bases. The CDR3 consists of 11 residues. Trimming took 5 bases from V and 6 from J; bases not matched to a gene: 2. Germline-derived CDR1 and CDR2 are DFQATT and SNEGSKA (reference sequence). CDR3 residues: CSADRGDGYTF. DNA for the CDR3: TGCAGTGCTGACAGGGGTGATGGCTACACCTTC.

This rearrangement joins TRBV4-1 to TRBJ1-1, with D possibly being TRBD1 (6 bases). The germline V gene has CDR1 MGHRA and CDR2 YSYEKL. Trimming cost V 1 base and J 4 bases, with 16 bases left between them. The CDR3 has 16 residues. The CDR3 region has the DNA TGCGCCAGCAGCCAAGTACGGGCAGGGGTCTCCACTGAAGCTTTCTTT. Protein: CASSQVRAGVSTEAFF.